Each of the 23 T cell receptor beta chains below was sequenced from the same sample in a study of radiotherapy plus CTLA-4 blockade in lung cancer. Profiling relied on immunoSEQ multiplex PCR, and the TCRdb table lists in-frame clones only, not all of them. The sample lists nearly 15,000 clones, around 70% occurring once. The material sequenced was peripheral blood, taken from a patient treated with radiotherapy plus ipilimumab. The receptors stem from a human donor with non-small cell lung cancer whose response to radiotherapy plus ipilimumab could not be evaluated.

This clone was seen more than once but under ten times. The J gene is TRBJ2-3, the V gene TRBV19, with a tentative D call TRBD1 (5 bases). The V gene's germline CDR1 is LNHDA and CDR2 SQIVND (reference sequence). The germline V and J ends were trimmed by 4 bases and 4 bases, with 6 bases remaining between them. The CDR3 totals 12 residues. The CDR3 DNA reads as TGTGCCAGTAGTACAGGGCCAGATACGCAGTATTTT. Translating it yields CASSTGPDTQYF.

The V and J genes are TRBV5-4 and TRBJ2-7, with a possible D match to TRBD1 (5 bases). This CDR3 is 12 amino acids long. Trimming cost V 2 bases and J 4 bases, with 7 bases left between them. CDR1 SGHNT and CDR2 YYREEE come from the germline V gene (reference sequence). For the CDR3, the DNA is TGTGCCAGCAGCTTAGGGGATTACGAGCAGTACTTC. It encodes CASSLGDYEQYF.

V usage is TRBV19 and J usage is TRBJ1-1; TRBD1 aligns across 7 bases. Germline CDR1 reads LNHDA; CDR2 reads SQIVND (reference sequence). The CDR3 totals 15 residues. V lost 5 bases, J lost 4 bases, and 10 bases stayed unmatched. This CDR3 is CASSPEQGTGTEAFF. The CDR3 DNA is TGTGCCAGTAGTCCAGAACAGGGGACGGGCACTGAAGCTTTCTTT.

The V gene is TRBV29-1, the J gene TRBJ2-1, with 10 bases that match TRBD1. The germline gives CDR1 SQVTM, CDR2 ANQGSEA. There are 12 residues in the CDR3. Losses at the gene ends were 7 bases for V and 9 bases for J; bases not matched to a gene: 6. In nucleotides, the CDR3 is TGCAGCGCCGGACGACAGGGGGCTGAGCAGTTCTTC. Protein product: CSAGRQGAEQFF.

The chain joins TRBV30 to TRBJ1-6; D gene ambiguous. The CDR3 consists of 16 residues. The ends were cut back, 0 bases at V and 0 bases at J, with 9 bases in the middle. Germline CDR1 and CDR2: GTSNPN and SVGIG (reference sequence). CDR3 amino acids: CAWSVGGSSYNSPLHF. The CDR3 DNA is TGTGCCTGGAGTGTAGGCGGGAGCTCCTATAATTCACCCCTCCACTTT.

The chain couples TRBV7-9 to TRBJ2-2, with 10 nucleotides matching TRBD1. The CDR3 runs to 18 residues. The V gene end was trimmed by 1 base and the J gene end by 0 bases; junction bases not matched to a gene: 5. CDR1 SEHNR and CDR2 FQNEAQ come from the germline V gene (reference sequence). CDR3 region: CASSLGPGQGTNTGELFF. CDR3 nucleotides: TGTGCCAGCAGCTTAGGACCGGGACAGGGGACGAACACCGGGGAGCTGTTTTTT.

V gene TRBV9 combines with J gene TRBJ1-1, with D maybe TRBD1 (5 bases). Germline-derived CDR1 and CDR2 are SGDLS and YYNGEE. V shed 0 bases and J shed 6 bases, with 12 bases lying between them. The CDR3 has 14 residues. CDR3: CASSVDGRGPEAFF. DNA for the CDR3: TGTGCCAGCAGCGTAGACGGGAGGGGCCCTGAAGCTTTCTTT.

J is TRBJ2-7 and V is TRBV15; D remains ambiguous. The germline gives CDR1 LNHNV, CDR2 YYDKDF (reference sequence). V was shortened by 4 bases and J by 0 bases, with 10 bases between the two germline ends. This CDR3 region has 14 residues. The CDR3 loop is CATSTLRVSYEQYF. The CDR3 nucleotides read TGTGCCACCAGCACTCTACGGGTCTCCTACGAGCAGTACTTC.

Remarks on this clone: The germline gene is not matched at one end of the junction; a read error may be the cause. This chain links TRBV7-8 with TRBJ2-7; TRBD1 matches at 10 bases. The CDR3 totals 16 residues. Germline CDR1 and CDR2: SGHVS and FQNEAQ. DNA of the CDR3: TGTGTCAGCAGCTTACGAGCGGACAGGGGGTTAGACGAGCAGTACTTC. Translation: CVSSLRADRGLDEQYF.

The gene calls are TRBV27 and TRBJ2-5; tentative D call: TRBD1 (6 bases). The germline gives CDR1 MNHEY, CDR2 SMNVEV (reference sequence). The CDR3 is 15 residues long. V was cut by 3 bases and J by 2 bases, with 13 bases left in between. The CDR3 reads CASSFLSRGQETQYF. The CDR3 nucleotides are TGTGCCAGCAGTTTTCTTTCTAGGGGGCAAGAGACCCAGTACTTC.

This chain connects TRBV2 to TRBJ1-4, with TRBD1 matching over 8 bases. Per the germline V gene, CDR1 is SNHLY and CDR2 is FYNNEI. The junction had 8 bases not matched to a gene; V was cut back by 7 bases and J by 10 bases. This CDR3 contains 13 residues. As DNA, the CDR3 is TGTGCCAGCATGACCTCTGACAGGGGAAAACTGTTTTTT. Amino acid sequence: CASMTSDRGKLFF.

The CDR3 sequence is CASSPGGTSGGEQYF. The CDR3 DNA reads TGTGCCAGCTCACCAGGCGGGACTAGCGGGGGCGAGCAGTACTTC. The chain recombines TRBV18 with TRBJ2-7; 14 positions match TRBD2. Germline CDR1 and CDR2: KGHSH and LQKENI. Trimming took 2 bases from V and 6 from J; bases not matched to a gene: 3. This CDR3 region has 15 residues.

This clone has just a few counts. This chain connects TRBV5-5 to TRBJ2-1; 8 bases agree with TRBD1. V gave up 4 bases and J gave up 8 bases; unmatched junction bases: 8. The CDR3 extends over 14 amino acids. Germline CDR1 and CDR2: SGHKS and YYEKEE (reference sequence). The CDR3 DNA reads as TGTGCCAGCAGCCGGACAGGGAGTGGGGATGAGCAGTTCTTC. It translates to CASSRTGSGDEQFF.

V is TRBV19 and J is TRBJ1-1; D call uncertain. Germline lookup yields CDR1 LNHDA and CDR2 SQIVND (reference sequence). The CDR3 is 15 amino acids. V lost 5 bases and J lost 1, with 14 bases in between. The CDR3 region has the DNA TGTGCCAGTAGTCCATCTGGACGGGAGAACACTGAAGCTTTCTTT. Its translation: CASSPSGRENTEAFF.

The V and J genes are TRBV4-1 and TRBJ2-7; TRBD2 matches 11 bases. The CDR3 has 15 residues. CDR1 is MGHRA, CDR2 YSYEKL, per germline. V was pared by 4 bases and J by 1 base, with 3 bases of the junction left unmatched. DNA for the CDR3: TGCGCCAGCAGCCTCGCTAGCGGGGGGTCCTACGAGCAGTACGTC. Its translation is CASSLASGGSYEQYV.

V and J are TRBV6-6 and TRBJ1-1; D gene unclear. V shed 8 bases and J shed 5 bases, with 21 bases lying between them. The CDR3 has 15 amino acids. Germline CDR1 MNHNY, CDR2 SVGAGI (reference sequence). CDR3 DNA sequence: TGTGCCAGCGGGAGGGTCACCGCGGGGAAAACTGAAGCTTTCTTT. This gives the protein CASGRVTAGKTEAFF.

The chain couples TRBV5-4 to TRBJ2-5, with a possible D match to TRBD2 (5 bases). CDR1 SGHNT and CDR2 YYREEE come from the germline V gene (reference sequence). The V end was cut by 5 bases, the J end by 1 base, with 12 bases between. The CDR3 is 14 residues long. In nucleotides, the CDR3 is TGTGCCAGCAGGGAGGACGTAAGCCAAGAGACCCAGTACTTC. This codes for CASREDVSQETQYF.

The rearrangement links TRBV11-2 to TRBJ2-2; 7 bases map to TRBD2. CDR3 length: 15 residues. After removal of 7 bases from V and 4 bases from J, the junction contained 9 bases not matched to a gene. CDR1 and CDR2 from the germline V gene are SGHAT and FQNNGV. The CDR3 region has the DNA TGTGCCAGCACCTGGGGAGGGTCCCGCACCGGGGAGCTGTTTTTT. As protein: CASTWGGSRTGELFF.

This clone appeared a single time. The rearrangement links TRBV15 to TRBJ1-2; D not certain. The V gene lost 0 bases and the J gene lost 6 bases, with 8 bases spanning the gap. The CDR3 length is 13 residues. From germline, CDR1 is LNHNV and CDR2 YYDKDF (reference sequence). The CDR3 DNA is TGTGCCACCAGCAGAGAGGAGGGAGATGGCTACACCTTC. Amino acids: CATSREEGDGYTF. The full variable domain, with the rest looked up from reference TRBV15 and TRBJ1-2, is DAMVIQNPRYQVTQFGKPVTLSCSQTLNHNVMYWYQQKSSQAPKLLFHYYDKDFNNEADTPDNFQSRRPNTSFCFLDIRSPGLGDTAMYLCATSREEGDGYTFGSGTRLTVV.

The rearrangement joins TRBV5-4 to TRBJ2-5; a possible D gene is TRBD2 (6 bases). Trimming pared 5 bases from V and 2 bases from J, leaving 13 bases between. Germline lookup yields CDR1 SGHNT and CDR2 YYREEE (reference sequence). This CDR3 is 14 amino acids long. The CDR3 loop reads CASSKGTLQETQYF. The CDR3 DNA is TGTGCCAGCAGTAAAGGGACTCTTCAAGAGACCCAGTACTTC. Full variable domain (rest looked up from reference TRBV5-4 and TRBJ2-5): ETGVTQSPTHLIKTRGQQVTLRCSSQSGHNTVSWYQQALGQGPQFIFQYYREEENGRGNFPPRFSGLQFPNYSSELNVNALELDDSALYLCASSKGTLQETQYFGPGTRLLVL.

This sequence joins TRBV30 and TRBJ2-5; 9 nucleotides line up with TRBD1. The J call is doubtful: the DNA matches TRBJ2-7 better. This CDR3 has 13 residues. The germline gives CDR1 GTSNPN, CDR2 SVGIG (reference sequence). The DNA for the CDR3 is TGTGCCTGGAGGGACAGGGGATTACGCGAGCAGTACTTC. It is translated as CAWRDRGLREQYF.

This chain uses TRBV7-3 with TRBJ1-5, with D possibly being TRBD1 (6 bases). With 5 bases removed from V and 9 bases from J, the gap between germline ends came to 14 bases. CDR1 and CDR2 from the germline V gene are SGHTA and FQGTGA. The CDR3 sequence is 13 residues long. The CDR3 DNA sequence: TGTGCCAGCAGCGAGACAGGCCAGGGGCCCCAGCATTTT. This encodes CASSETGQGPQHF. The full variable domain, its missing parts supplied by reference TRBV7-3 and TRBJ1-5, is GAGVSQTPSNKVTEKGKYVELRCDPISGHTALYWYRQSLGQGPEFLIYFQGTGAADDSGLPNDRFFAVRPEGSVSTLKIQRTERGDSAVYLCASSETGQGPQHFGDGTRLSIL.

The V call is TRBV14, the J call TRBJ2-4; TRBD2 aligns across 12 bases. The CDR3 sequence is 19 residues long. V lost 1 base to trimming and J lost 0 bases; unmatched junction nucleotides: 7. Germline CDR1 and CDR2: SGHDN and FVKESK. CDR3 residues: CASSQGWLAGGEAKNIQYF. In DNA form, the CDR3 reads TGTGCCAGCAGCCAAGGTTGGCTAGCGGGGGGGGAAGCCAAAAACATTCAGTACTTC.